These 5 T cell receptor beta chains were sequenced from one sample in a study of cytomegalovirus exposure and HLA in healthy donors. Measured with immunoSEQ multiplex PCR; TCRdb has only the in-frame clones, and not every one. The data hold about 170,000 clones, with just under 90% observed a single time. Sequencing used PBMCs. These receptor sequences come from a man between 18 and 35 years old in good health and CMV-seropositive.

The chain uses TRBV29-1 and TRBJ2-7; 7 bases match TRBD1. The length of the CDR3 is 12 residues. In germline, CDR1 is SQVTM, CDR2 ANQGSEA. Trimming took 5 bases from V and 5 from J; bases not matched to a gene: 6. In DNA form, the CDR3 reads TGCAGCGTTTATCGACAGGGCGACGAGCAGTACTTC. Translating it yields CSVYRQGDEQYF.

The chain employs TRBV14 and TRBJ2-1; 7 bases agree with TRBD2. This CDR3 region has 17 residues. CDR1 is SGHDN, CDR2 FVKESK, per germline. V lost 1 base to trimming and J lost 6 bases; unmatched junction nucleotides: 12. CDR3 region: CASSQGDGGSRFNEQFF. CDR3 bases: TGTGCCAGCAGCCAAGGTGATGGCGGGAGTCGTTTCAATGAGCAGTTCTTC.

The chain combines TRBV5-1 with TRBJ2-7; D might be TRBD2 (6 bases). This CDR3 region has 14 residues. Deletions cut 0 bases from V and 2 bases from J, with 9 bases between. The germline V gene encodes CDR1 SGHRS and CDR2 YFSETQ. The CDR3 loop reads CASSLAAGTYEQYF. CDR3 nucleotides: TGCGCCAGCAGCTTGGCCGCGGGGACCTACGAGCAGTACTTC.

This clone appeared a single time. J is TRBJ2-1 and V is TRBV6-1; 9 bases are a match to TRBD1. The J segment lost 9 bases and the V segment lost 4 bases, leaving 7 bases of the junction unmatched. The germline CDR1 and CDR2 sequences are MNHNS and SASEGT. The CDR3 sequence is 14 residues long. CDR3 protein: CASSVTGTGTEQFF. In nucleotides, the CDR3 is TGTGCCAGCAGTGTCACCGGGACAGGGACTGAGCAGTTCTTC.

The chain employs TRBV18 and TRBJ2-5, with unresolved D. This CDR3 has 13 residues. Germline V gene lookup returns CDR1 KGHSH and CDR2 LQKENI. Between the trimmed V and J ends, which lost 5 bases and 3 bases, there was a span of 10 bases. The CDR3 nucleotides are TGTGCCAGCTCAGAACCCAGTAAAGAGACCCAGTACTTC. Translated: CASSEPSKETQYF.